This T cell receptor (beta chain) was recovered during a study of T cell responses to AZD1222 COVID-19 vaccine (dated by TCRdb to about 2021). About the full investigation: AZD1222 recipients given second doses at about 4 weeks or at about 12 weeks were pooled, since spike-specific TCR depth and breadth were not found to differ between the two schedules. Trial participants were enrolled by age into subgroups of 18-55, 56-69 and 70-plus years, and approximately 150, 30 and 60 TCR-sequenced participants, respectively, were included in these subgroups. TCR sequencing was performed for 230 to 250 trial participants, of whom about 200 were given two doses of AZD1222 and approximately 26 were given two doses of MenACWY control vaccine.

What the study reported, not specific to this receptor: A significant rise in spike-specific TCR breadth and depth was observed after two AZD1222 doses relative to day 0 and relative to MenACWY recipients. Conclusions about previously exposed vaccinees are limited, since just five to seven AZD1222 recipients were seropositive for SARS-CoV-2 at baseline. Because no day 14 peak-response samples were available, repertoires were characterized only after the peak T cell response. Reportedly, almost half of the unique spike-specific TCRs recognized epitopes lying outside the regions that are mutated in the B.1.351 and B.1.1.7 variants. Most participants were white British and females outnumbered males, and the authors suggested that clonal diversity may have been underestimated. CD4 TCRs associated with the vaccine covered the entire spike protein, and the dominant responses were in regions 160-218 and 743-854. The 56-69-year group was small, and its depth increase did not reach significance, likely because of low power.

Remarks on this clone: The antigen it binds to is not known. Base quality data are lacking; no much larger clone is found one base away.

Interpreted using the paper, the time point label stands for: baseline before first vaccination. Samples from vaccinated people were obtained from the UK trials COV001 and COV002, which included a single-blind randomized controlled phase 2/3 trial of AZD1222 (ChAdOx1 nCoV-19) in healthy adults. For TCRbeta chain sequencing, PBMC samples from trial participants were taken at day 0 and at day 28 after the second dose. The CDR3 regions of human TCRbeta chains were analyzed by immunosequencing. For the original study's pipeline: TCRs in the repertoires were matched against a reference library of SARS-CoV-2-specific TCRs that had been generated with the MIRA antigen-specificity platform. Breadth meant the fraction of unique TCRs that were SARS-CoV-2-associated, whereas depth meant the fraction of total T cells that were SARS-CoV-2-associated. Using the MIRA data, each spike-specific TCR was mapped to the spike region that the TCR reacts to and placed in a CD4 or CD8 class. Log10-transformed breadth and depth values were compared by one-way ANOVA with Sidak's multiple comparisons tests. TCRdb obtained this table from immuneACCESS and retained in-frame rearrangements with V and J assigned. These tables miss some clones; where compared with another copy, unresolved V genes account for less than half of the shortfall, and the remainder is unexplained. V and J calls and clone size are given by that table; D and trimming were obtained from the DNA. Counted in this sample were 150,000 to 170,000 clones; around nine tenths of them appeared once. Of the sample, around 18% falls within the top ten clones.

Counted from cysteine to phenylalanine, this CDR3 has 15 amino acids. Only the CDR3 DNA stays, 45 bases, in frame from base 1. From V the trimming removes 2 bases and from J it removes 4 bases, while the gene matches leave 7 bases of the junction unaccounted for. CDR1 and CDR2 were assigned from the germline V gene (reference sequence) as GTSNPN and SVGIG. This TCR was recovered from an adult in good health. Sequenced here: peripheral blood, sampled on day 0 of AZD1222 vaccination. The sequence is built from TRBV30 and TRBJ2-5; 10 bases in the junction line up with TRBD2. The DNA is TGTGCCTGGAGTAAGAGCGGGGGGGGTTTAGAGACCCAGTACTTC. Its protein is CAWSKSGGGLETQYF.